One sample yielded the 32 T cell receptor beta chains listed below, sequenced in a study of response to subunit inactivated influenza vaccine. TCRdb re-called the RT-PCR reads with MiXCR, one entry per CDR3 protein. The data hold 500,000 to 650,000 distinct CDR3 sequences, with around 8% observed a single time. The specimen comprised PBMCs from blood, sampled roughly 24 months after vaccination. Receptors originate from a man aged 50 to 69 who received an inactivated influenza vaccine.

This clonotype has just a few counts. This chain connects TRBV20-1 to TRBJ2-7; 10 bases are a match to TRBD2. V shed 3 bases, J shed 5 bases, and the junction held 13 bases outside the gene matches. Germline assignment: CDR1 DFQATT and CDR2 SNEGSKA (reference sequence). The CDR3 loop spans 16 amino acids. CDR3 protein: CSARRPRSGRANEQYF. The CDR3 DNA is TGCAGTGCTAGGCGCCCCCGAAGCGGGAGGGCTAACGAGCAGTACTTC.

The rearrangement links TRBV20-1 to TRBJ1-1; D unresolved. V shed 3 bases and J shed 6 bases, with 20 bases lying between them. CDR3 length: 15 residues. Germline V gene data show CDR1 as DFQATT and CDR2 as SNEGSKA (reference sequence). The CDR3 spells CSARTQGNAIPEAFF. The CDR3, as DNA: TGCAGTGCTAGGACACAAGGGAATGCGATCCCTGAAGCTTTCTTT.

A few counts support this clonotype. The chain combines TRBV20-1 with TRBJ2-4; maybe TRBD1 (5 bases). The CDR3 extends over 15 amino acids. Germline V gene data show CDR1 as DFQATT and CDR2 as SNEGSKA (reference sequence). V lost 3 bases and J 8 bases, leaving 20 bases between the germline ends. CDR3 loop: CSARGQGEPKHIQYF. CDR3 sequence (DNA): TGCAGTGCTAGGGGGCAAGGGGAACCCAAGCACATTCAGTACTTC.

This clonotype showed up just once. The chain has TRBV6-1 and TRBJ2-7, with D possibly being TRBD1 (6 bases). Germline V gene data show CDR1 as MNHNS and CDR2 as SASEGT. The CDR3 contains 15 residues. Deletions cut 9 bases from V and 0 bases from J, with 18 bases between. CDR3 bases: TGTGCCAGACGTCATACCAGGGGTTACTCCTACGAGCAGTACTTC. Translated: CARRHTRGYSYEQYF.

The J gene is TRBJ1-6, the V gene TRBV10-1, with a tentative D call TRBD1 (5 bases). This CDR3 has 13 residues. V was shortened by 6 bases and J by 4 bases, with 7 bases between the two germline ends. Germline V gives CDR1 WNHNN, CDR2 SYGVQD (reference sequence). DNA of the CDR3: TGCGCCAGCAGCCAGGGATATAATTCACCCCTCCACTTT. This gives the protein CASSQGYNSPLHF.

In this sample, this clonotype turned up many times. The V and J genes are TRBV7-9 and TRBJ1-6, with D possibly being TRBD1 (5 bases). CDR1 is SEHNR, CDR2 FQNEAQ, per germline (reference sequence). V dropped 5 bases and J dropped 6 bases, with 17 bases sitting between them. This CDR3 contains 16 residues. The chain's CDR3 is CASSPRGGGANSPLHF. The CDR3 nucleotides read TGTGCCAGCAGCCCCCGCGGTGGGGGTGCTAATTCACCCCTCCACTTT. Supplemented by reference TRBV7-9 and TRBJ1-6, the full variable domain reads DTGVSQNPRHKITKRGQNVTFRCDPISEHNRLYWYRQTLGQGPEFLTYFQNEAQLEKSRLLSDRFSAERPKGSFSTLEIQRTEQGDSAMYLCASSPRGGGANSPLHFGNGTRLTVT.

This clonotype has a handful of counts. V usage is TRBV24-1 and J usage is TRBJ2-1, with D perhaps matching TRBD2 (7 bases). The CDR3 totals 17 residues. Per the germline V gene, CDR1 is KGHDR and CDR2 is SFDVKD. V lost 4 bases, J lost 0 bases, and 15 bases lay in between. This CDR3 is CATSDAGAGGSYNEQFF. As DNA, the CDR3 is TGTGCCACCAGTGACGCGGGGGCTGGGGGCTCCTACAATGAGCAGTTCTTC.

This chain uses TRBV7-3 with TRBJ2-1, with TRBD2 identical over 9 bases. CDR3 length: 15 amino acids. V gave up 0 bases and J gave up 5 bases; unmatched junction bases: 2. Germline CDR1 and CDR2: SGHTA and FQGTGA. The CDR3 sequence: CASSLTAGGHNEQFF. The DNA of the CDR3 is TGTGCCAGCAGCTTAACAGCGGGAGGTCACAATGAGCAGTTCTTC.

This clonotype has ten or more counts. The genes are TRBV12-3 or TRBV12-4 and TRBJ1-3; unclear D gene. Trimming cost V 3 bases and J 4 bases, with 16 bases left between them. This CDR3 spans 16 amino acids. CDR3: CASSLARFSGGNTIYF. The CDR3 nucleotides read TGTGCCAGCAGTTTGGCGCGCTTCAGCGGGGGAAACACCATATATTTT.

This clonotype was observed a few times. The chain carries TRBV5-1 and TRBJ2-5; 11 nucleotides align to TRBD2. CDR1 is SGHRS and CDR2 is YFSETQ in the germline V gene. The CDR3 totals 16 residues. V lost 4 bases to trimming and J lost 4 bases; unmatched junction nucleotides: 9. The CDR3 is CASSLSSGGFGETQYF. CDR3 coding DNA: TGCGCCAGCAGCCTGTCTAGCGGGGGGTTCGGAGAGACCCAGTACTTC.

This clonotype was observed at least ten times. The rearrangement links TRBV29-1 to TRBJ2-1; TRBD2 is a possible D gene (5 bases). The germline CDR1 and CDR2 sequences are SQVTM and ANQGSEA. This CDR3 has 15 amino acids. Deletions cut 0 bases from V and 1 base from J, with 10 bases between. The CDR3, as DNA: TGCAGCGTTGAAGATGCAGGCGGGTCCTACAATGAGCAGTTCTTC. The encoded protein is CSVEDAGGSYNEQFF.

V is TRBV7-2 and J is TRBJ1-6; a possible D gene is TRBD1 (6 bases). This CDR3 is built from 15 residues. V gave up 2 bases and J gave up 9 bases, with 14 bases separating them. Germline V CDR1 and CDR2: SGHTA, FQGNSA. In nucleotides, the CDR3 is TGTGCCAGCAGCTTAATACAGGGAGAGGGTTCACCCCTCCACTTT. Residues: CASSLIQGEGSPLHF.

This chain uses TRBV7-9 with TRBJ1-6, with a weak D call TRBD1 (5 bases). Germline CDR1 reads SEHNR; CDR2 reads FQNEAQ (reference sequence). The CDR3 sequence is 15 residues long. The V end lost 2 bases, the J end lost 10 bases, and 15 bases lay between the germline ends. This chain's CDR3 is CASSLSLTRGSPLHF. CDR3 sequence (DNA): TGTGCCAGCAGCTTAAGTTTAACAAGGGGCTCACCCCTCCACTTT.

The chain recombines TRBV28 with TRBJ2-1; D is tentatively TRBD1 or TRBD2 (5 bases each). CDR3 size: 13 residues. Trimming cost V 5 bases and J 5 bases, with 10 bases left between them. The germline V gene encodes CDR1 MDHEN and CDR2 SYDVKM. DNA of the CDR3: TGTGCCAGCAGTCCACCGGGACACAATGAGCAGTTCTTC. Translated: CASSPPGHNEQFF.

In its sample, this clonotype was seen many times. The gene calls are TRBV20-1 and TRBJ1-1, with D uncertain. CDR3 length: 13 residues. The V and J ends lost 2 bases and 3 bases respectively, with 10 bases between them. Germline-derived CDR1 and CDR2 are DFQATT and SNEGSKA (reference sequence). Here the CDR3 DNA reads TGCAGTGCTAGACCGGACCGGGACACTGAAGCTTTCTTT. Translation gives CSARPDRDTEAFF.

This clonotype has just a few counts. The gene calls are TRBV3-1 and TRBJ2-7; TRBD1 is a possible D gene (6 bases). From germline, CDR1 is LGHDT and CDR2 YNNKEL (reference sequence). The CDR3 covers 16 residues. V lost 1 base and J lost 2, with 15 bases in between. The CDR3 nucleotides read TGTGCCAGCAGCCAAGGAATCACAGGGTATCCCTACGAGCAGTACTTC. Protein product: CASSQGITGYPYEQYF.

A word on this clonotype: This may be a read error, as it is one base from a much larger clone. CDR3 bases: TGCGCCAGCAGGGGCACGAGTCCGGACACCGGGGAGCTGTTTTTT. Amino acid sequence: CASRGTSPDTGELFF. V and J are TRBV4-3 and TRBJ2-2; D is uncertain. This CDR3 has 15 amino acids. CDR1 and CDR2 from the germline V gene are LGHNA and YSLEER. V lost 6 bases and J 3 bases, leaving 14 bases between the germline ends.

V gene TRBV7-3 combines with J gene TRBJ2-1, with 12 bases that match TRBD2. Germline lookup yields CDR1 SGHTA and CDR2 FQGTGA. There are 15 residues in the CDR3. Losses at the gene ends were 5 bases for V and 7 bases for J; bases not matched to a gene: 6. CDR3 in amino acids: CASSPGLAGWNEQFF. The CDR3 nucleotides read TGTGCCAGCAGCCCCGGACTAGCGGGGTGGAATGAGCAGTTCTTC.

The genes are TRBV4-1 and TRBJ2-3, with TRBD1 matching over 7 bases. V lost 6 bases to trimming and J lost 3 bases; unmatched junction nucleotides: 6. The germline gives CDR1 MGHRA, CDR2 YSYEKL. The CDR3 sequence is 14 residues long. The CDR3 protein is CASSMGQITDTQYF. CDR3 bases: TGCGCCAGCAGTATGGGACAGATTACAGATACGCAGTATTTT.

The chain recombines TRBV20-1 with TRBJ2-7; D not certain. Per the germline V gene, CDR1 is DFQATT and CDR2 is SNEGSKA (reference sequence). This CDR3 is 15 amino acids long. V was cut by 0 bases and J by 7 bases, with 19 bases left in between. Here the CDR3 reads CSARDRIGRRVEQYF. In nucleotides, the CDR3 is TGCAGTGCTAGAGATCGAATAGGACGGAGAGTTGAGCAGTACTTC.

The table lists this clonotype with a few counts. The chain employs TRBV5-6 and TRBJ1-6; 7 bases map to TRBD1. The germline V gene encodes CDR1 SGHDT and CDR2 YYEEEE. V lost 2 bases, J lost 5 bases, and 10 bases stayed unmatched. This CDR3 has 17 amino acids. The CDR3 sequence is CASSFSDRTLDNSPLHF. The CDR3 DNA follows: TGTGCCAGCAGCTTCTCGGACAGGACCTTGGATAATTCACCCCTCCACTTT.

The V gene is TRBV14, the J gene TRBJ2-7, with TRBD2 matching over 11 bases. The germline gives CDR1 SGHDN, CDR2 FVKESK. CDR3 length: 15 amino acids. V lost 6 bases, J lost 3 bases, and 7 bases stayed unmatched. DNA for the CDR3: TGTGCCAGCAGGAGCACTAGCGGGGGACGCTACGAGCAGTACTTC. This codes for CASRSTSGGRYEQYF.

There are many counts of this clonotype. The chain combines TRBV24-1 with TRBJ2-3; D unclear. CDR3 length: 11 amino acids. Germline V gene lookup returns CDR1 KGHDR and CDR2 SFDVKD. V was clipped by 4 bases and J by 3 bases, with 1 base between them. The CDR3 spells CATSETDTQYF. The DNA for the CDR3 is TGTGCCACCAGTGAAACAGATACGCAGTATTTT.

This clonotype was detected a few times. V gene TRBV4-2 combines with J gene TRBJ2-5; 12 nucleotides align to TRBD2. Germline V CDR1 and CDR2: LGHNA, YNFKEQ. Trimming at V came to 4 bases and at J to 3 bases, leaving 3 bases not matched to a gene. This CDR3 has 15 amino acids. The CDR3 sequence: CASSLRLAGEETQYF. Written as DNA, the CDR3 is TGTGCCAGCAGCCTCCGACTAGCGGGAGAAGAGACCCAGTACTTC.

Many counts were recorded for this clonotype. V gene TRBV29-1 combines with J gene TRBJ2-7; D possibly uses TRBD1 or TRBD2 (5 bases each). Germline-derived CDR1 and CDR2 are SQVTM and ANQGSEA. V lost 7 bases and J lost 4, with 14 bases in between. CDR3 length: 12 amino acids. This CDR3 reads CSAGDLTYEQYF. DNA for the CDR3: TGCAGCGCCGGGGACCTGACGTACGAGCAGTACTTC.

This clonotype has a handful of counts. This chain links TRBV6-5 with TRBJ2-7, with D unresolved. In germline, CDR1 is MNHEY, CDR2 SVGAGI. The CDR3 sequence is 15 residues long. V lost 2 bases and J lost 3, with 14 bases in between. The CDR3 is CASSYAPTSYYEQYF. As DNA, the CDR3 is TGTGCCAGCAGTTACGCCCCCACCTCGTACTACGAGCAGTACTTC.

This clonotype occurred a few times. The V gene is TRBV12-3 or TRBV12-4, the J gene TRBJ2-5; D is perhaps TRBD1 or TRBD2 (7 bases each). Between the trimmed V and J ends, which lost 3 bases and 5 bases, there was a span of 19 bases. The CDR3 has 16 amino acids. The CDR3 DNA sequence: TGTGCCAGCAGTTTTAAACTGGGAGGGGGCGGCGAGACCCAGTACTTC. It codes for CASSFKLGGGGETQYF.

This clonotype was counted between two and nine times. This CDR3 reads CASKLSSGEETQYF. The DNA for the CDR3 is TGCGCCAGTAAATTATCTAGCGGGGAAGAGACCCAGTACTTC. The rearrangement links TRBV5-1 to TRBJ2-5; 9 bases fit TRBD2. CDR1 is SGHRS and CDR2 is YFSETQ in the germline V gene. This CDR3 comprises 14 residues. J lost 3 bases, V lost 8 bases, and 8 bases had no gene match.

J is TRBJ2-5 and V is TRBV6-2 or TRBV6-3; no reliable D call. The CDR3 is 14 residues long. Trimming stripped 0 bases from V and 2 bases from J, with 7 bases between. Germline V lookup: CDR1 MNHEY, CDR2 SVGEGT. The CDR3 nucleotides are TGTGCCAGCAGTTACTCGACTCTACAAGAGACCCAGTACTTC. Its protein product is CASSYSTLQETQYF.

This clonotype occurred a few times. The gene calls are TRBV28 and TRBJ1-1; D uncertain. This CDR3 spans 15 amino acids. Trimming stripped 3 bases from V and 4 bases from J, with 15 bases between. Germline V gene lookup returns CDR1 MDHEN and CDR2 SYDVKM. CDR3 nucleotides: TGTGCCAGCAGTTTGTTTCGGACCGGGAGCACTGAAGCTTTCTTT. This sequence encodes CASSLFRTGSTEAFF.

This clonotype was seen at least ten times. The rearrangement uses TRBV6-1 and TRBJ2-1; 9 positions agree with TRBD2. The V and J ends lost 5 bases and 7 bases, in that order; junction bases with no gene match: 12. CDR3 length equals 16 residues. The germline V gene encodes CDR1 MNHNS and CDR2 SASEGT. CDR3 sequence: CASSPQRTSVQNEQFF. The CDR3 DNA sequence: TGTGCCAGCAGTCCCCAACGGACTAGCGTCCAAAATGAGCAGTTCTTC.

This clonotype was seen at least ten times. This chain links TRBV6-6 with TRBJ1-2; D is uncertain. Trimming left V 6 bases short and J 3 bases short, with 8 bases between. CDR1 is MNHNY, CDR2 SVGAGI, per germline (reference sequence). The CDR3 is 12 amino acids. This chain's CDR3 is CASRRVDYGYTF. In DNA, the CDR3 is TGTGCCAGCAGAAGGGTGGACTATGGCTACACCTTC.